This T cell receptor beta chain was identified during a study of T cells in Graves' hyperthyroidism and ophthalmopathy. The study enrolled patients aged 18 to 65 with newly diagnosed hyperthyroidism of under 2 months' duration. There were TCR beta CDR3 regions amplified from RNA transcripts. HTBI primers were the set used in a first-round RT-PCR of the TCR CDR3. TCRdb independently ran MiXCR on the multiplex PCR reads; one entry per CDR3 protein. The data show a few hundred thousand distinct CDR3 sequences, just over 45% seen once. The sequence was collected from a woman younger than 30 with Graves' hyperthyroidism. Sequenced material: peripheral blood or thyroid tissue (not recorded which).

The CDR3 DNA reads as TGTGCCACCAGCTCGCGGACTAGCGGTTACTCCTACAATGAGCAGTTCTTC. It yields the protein CATSSRTSGYSYNEQFF. The rearrangement uses TRBV15 and TRBJ2-7, with 10 bases matching TRBD2. The tail of the sequence fits TRBJ2-1 better, so the J call may be wrong. CDR1 and CDR2 from the germline V gene are LNHNV and YYDKDF (reference sequence). The CDR3 runs 17 residues.